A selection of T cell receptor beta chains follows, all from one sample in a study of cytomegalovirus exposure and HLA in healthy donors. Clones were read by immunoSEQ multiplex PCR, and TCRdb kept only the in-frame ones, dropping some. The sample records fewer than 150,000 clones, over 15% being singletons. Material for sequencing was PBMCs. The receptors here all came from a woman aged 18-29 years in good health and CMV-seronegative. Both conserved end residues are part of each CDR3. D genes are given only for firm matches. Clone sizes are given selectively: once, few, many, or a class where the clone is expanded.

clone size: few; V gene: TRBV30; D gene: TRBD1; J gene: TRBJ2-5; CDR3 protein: CAWNRQGETQYF; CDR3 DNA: TGTGCCTGGAATAGACAGGGGGAGACCCAGTACTTC
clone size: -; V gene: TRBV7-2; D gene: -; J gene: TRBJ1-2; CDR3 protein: CASSLWTYGYTF; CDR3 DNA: TGTGCCAGCAGCCTCTGGACTTATGGCTACACCTTC
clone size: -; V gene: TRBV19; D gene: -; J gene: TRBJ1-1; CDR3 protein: CASNPRVNTEAFF; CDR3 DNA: TGTGCCAGTAATCCGAGGGTGAACACTGAAGCTTTCTTT
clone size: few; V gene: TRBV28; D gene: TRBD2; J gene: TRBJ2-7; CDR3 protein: CATRVAGGSYEQYF; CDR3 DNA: TGTGCCACCAGAGTAGCGGGGGGGAGCTACGAGCAGTACTTC
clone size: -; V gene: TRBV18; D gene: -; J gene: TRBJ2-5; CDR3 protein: CASHRTGVLTRETQYF; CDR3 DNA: TGTGCCAGCCATCGGACGGGAGTGCTCACCCGGGAGACCCAGTACTTC
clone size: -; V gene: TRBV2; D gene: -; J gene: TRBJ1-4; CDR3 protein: CASNRDNNEKLFF; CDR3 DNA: TGTGCCAGCAACAGGGACAATAATGAAAAACTGTTTTTT
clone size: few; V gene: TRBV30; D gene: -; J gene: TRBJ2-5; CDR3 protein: CAWREQETQYF; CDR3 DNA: TGTGCCTGGAGAGAGCAAGAGACCCAGTACTTC
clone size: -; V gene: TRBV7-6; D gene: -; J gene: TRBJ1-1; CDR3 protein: CASSPGYPNTEAFF; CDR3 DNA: TGTGCCAGCAGCCCGGGGTACCCTAACACTGAAGCTTTCTTT
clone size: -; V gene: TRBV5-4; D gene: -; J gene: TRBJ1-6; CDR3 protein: CASSLDRQGQTYNSPLHF; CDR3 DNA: TGTGCCAGCAGCTTGGACCGCCAGGGGCAGACCTATAATTCACCCCTCCACTTT
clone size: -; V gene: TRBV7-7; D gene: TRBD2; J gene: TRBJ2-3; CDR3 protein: CASSSSGGVTDTQYF; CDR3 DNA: TGTGCCAGCAGCTCGTCGGGGGGGGTCACAGATACGCAGTATTTT
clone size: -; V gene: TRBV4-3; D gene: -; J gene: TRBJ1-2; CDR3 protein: CASSPGVRGYGYTF; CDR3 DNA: TGCGCCAGCAGCCCAGGGGTTAGGGGTTATGGCTACACCTTC
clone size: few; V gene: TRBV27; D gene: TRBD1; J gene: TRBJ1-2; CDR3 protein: CASSPIDRVQYTF; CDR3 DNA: TGTGCCAGCAGTCCTATCGACAGGGTTCAATACACCTTC
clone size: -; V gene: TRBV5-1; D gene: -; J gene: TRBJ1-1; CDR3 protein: CASSLSPGDPNTEAFF; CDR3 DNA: TGCGCCAGCAGCTTGTCCCCAGGGGACCCGAACACTGAAGCTTTCTTT
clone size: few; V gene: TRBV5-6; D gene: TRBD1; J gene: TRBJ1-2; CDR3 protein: CASSLLEGGDKDGYTF; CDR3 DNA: TGTGCCAGCAGCTTACTCGAAGGGGGCGATAAGGATGGCTACACCTTC
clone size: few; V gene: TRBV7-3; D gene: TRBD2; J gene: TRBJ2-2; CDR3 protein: CASSLAGVATGELFF; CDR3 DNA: TGTGCCAGCAGCTTAGCGGGAGTGGCCACCGGGGAGCTGTTTTTT
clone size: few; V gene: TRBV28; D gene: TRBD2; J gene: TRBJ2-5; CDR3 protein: CASSKTGLEETQYF; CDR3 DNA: TGTGCCAGCAGCAAGACGGGACTAGAAGAGACCCAGTACTTC
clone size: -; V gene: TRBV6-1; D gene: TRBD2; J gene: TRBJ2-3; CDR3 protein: CASSGGLTGLVGVDTQYF; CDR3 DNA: TGTGCCAGCAGTGGGGGCCTCACGGGACTAGTGGGTGTAGATACGCAGTATTTT
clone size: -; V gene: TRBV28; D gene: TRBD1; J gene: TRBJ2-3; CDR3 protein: CATQWDRGIDTQYF; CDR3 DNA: TGTGCCACCCAATGGGACAGGGGGATAGATACGCAGTATTTT
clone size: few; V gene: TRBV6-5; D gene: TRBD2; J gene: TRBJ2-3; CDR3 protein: CASKGGSHTQYF; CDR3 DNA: TGTGCCAGCAAGGGCGGGAGTCATACGCAGTATTTT
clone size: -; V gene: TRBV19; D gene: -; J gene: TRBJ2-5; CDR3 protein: CASSIPGDTQETQYF; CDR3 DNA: TGTGCCAGTAGTATCCCCGGGGACACCCAAGAGACCCAGTACTTC
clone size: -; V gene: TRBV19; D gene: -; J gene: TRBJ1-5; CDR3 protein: CASSSGGGRRNQPQHF; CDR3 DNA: TGTGCCAGTAGTAGCGGGGGGGGACGGCGAAATCAGCCCCAGCATTTT
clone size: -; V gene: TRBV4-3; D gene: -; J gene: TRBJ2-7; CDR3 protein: CASSQDSGSYEQYF; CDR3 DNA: TGCGCCAGCAGCCAAGATTCGGGTTCCTACGAGCAGTACTTC
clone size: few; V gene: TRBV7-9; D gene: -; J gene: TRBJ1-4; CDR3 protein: CASSTYPVGAGVRDEKLFF; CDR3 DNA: TGTGCCAGCAGCACGTACCCTGTGGGGGCGGGGGTGCGGGATGAAAAACTGTTTTTT
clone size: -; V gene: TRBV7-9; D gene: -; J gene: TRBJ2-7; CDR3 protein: CASSFSSWGLYEQYF; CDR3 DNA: TGTGCCAGCAGCTTTAGTTCTTGGGGCCTCTACGAGCAGTACTTC
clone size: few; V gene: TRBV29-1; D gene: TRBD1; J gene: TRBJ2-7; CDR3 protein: CSVTYPGQGPPYEQYF; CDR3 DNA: TGCAGCGTCACATACCCGGGACAGGGTCCCCCCTACGAGCAGTACTTC
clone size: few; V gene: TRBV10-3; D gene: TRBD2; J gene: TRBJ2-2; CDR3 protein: CAIRASGGTGELFF; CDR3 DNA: TGTGCCATAAGGGCTAGCGGGGGGACCGGGGAGCTGTTTTTT
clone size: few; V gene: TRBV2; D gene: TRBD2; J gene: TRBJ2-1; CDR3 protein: CASSEASGTRYNEQFF; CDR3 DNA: TGTGCCAGCAGTGAGGCTAGCGGAACCCGCTACAATGAGCAGTTCTTC
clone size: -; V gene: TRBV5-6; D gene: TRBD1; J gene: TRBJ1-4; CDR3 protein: CASSGGTGGIEKLFF; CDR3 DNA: TGTGCCAGCAGCGGGGGGACAGGGGGAATAGAAAAACTGTTTTTT
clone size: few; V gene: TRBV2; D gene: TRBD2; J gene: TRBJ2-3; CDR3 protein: CASSPSGRVEDTQYF; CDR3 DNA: TGTGCCAGCAGTCCTAGCGGGAGGGTAGAAGATACGCAGTATTTT
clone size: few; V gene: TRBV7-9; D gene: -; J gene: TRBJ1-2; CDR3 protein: CASSSPERIDSYGYPF; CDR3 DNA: TGTGCCAGCAGCTCCCCCGAGCGCATAGACAGCTATGGCTACCCCTTC
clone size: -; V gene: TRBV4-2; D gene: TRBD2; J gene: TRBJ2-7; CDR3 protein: CASSQAASGGEQYF; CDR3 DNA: TGTGCCAGCAGCCAAGCAGCTAGCGGGGGCGAGCAGTACTTC
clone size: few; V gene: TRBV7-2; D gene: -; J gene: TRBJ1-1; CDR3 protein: CASSLVRTEAFF; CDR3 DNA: TGTGCCAGCAGCTTAGTGCGGACTGAAGCTTTCTTT
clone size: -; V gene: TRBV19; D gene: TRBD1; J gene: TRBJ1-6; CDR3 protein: CASSPQGVYNSPLHF; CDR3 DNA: TGTGCCAGTAGTCCACAGGGGGTTTATAATTCACCCCTCCACTTT
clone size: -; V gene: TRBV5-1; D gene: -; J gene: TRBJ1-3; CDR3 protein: CASSVTGDSGNTIYF; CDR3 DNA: TGCGCCAGCAGCGTAACAGGAGACTCTGGAAACACCATATATTTT
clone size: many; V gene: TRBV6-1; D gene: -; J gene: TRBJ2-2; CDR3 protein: CASSDGEAGELFF; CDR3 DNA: TGTGCCAGCAGTGATGGGGAGGCCGGGGAGCTGTTTTTT
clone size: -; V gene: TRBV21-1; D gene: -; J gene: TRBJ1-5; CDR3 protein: CASSGGQDNQPQHF; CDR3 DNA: TGTGCCAGCAGCGGCGGACAAGACAATCAGCCCCAGCATTTT
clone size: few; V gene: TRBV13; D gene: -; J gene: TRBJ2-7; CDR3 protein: CASSLAGGTYEQYF; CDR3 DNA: TGTGCCAGCAGCCTAGCAGGAGGGACCTACGAGCAGTACTTC
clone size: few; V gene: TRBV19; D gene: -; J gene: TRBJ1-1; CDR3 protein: CASSMRLGGLNTEAFF; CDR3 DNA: TGTGCCAGTAGTATGAGGCTGGGAGGCCTGAACACTGAAGCTTTCTTT
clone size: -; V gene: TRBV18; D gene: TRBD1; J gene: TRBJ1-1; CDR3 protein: CASSPYGQGAWNTEAFF; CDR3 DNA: TGTGCCAGCTCACCCTACGGACAGGGGGCTTGGAACACTGAAGCTTTCTTT
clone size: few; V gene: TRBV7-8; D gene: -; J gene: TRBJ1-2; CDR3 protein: CASSAMGGQIYGYTF; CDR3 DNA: TGTGCCAGCAGCGCAATGGGTGGACAGATTTATGGCTACACCTTC
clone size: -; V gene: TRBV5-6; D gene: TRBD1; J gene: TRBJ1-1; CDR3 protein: CASSPTGRTEAFF; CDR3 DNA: TGTGCCAGCAGCCCGACAGGGAGGACTGAAGCTTTCTTT
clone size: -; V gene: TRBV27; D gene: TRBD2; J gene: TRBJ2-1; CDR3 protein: CASSPPAAGAHNEQFF; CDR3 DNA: TGTGCCAGCAGTCCCCCAGCAGCGGGGGCTCACAATGAGCAGTTCTTC
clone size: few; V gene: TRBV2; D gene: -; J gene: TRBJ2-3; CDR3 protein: CASRRDLPDTQYF; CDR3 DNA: TGTGCCAGCAGGCGGGACCTCCCAGATACGCAGTATTTT
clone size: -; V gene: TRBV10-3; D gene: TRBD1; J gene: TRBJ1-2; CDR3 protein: CAIRNPGTGTGVYGYTF; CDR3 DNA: TGTGCCATCAGGAACCCCGGGACAGGGACCGGGGTCTATGGCTACACCTTC
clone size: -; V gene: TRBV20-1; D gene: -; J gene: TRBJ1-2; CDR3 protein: CSAVGGSYTF; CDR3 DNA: TGCAGTGCTGTGGGGGGGAGCTACACCTTC
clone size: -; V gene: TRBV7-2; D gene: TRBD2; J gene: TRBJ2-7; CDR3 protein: CASRMLSSGGRYYEQYF; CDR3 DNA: TGTGCCAGCAGGATGCTCTCTAGCGGGGGGCGTTACTACGAGCAGTACTTC
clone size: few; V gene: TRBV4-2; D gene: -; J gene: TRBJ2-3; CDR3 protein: CASSQTFRSGFSTDTQYF; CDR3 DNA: TGTGCCAGCAGCCAGACCTTTAGGAGCGGATTTAGCACAGATACGCAGTATTTT
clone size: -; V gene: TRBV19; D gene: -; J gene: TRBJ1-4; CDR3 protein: CASSPQRSTLFF; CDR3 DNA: TGTGCCAGTAGTCCCCAGCGGAGTACACTGTTTTTT
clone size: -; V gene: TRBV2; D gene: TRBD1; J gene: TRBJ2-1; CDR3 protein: CASSPGTGDNEQFF; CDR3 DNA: TGTGCCAGCAGCCCTGGTACAGGGGACAATGAGCAGTTCTTC
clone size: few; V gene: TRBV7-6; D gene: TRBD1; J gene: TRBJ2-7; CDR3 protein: CASSSGTGLRQQYF; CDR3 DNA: TGTGCCAGCAGCAGCGGGACAGGGCTGAGGCAGCAGTACTTC
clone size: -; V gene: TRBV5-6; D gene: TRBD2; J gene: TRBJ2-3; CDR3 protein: CASSLSTISGGADTQYF; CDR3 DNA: TGTGCCAGCAGCTTGAGTACCATCTCGGGAGGGGCAGATACGCAGTATTTT
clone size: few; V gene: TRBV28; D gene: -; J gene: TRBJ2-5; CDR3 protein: CASRLRGGETQYF; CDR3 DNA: TGTGCCAGCAGACTCAGGGGCGGGGAGACCCAGTACTTC
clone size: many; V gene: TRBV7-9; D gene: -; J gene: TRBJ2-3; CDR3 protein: CASSSIRGPTDTQYF; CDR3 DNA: TGTGCCAGCAGCTCCATCAGGGGACCCACAGATACGCAGTATTTT
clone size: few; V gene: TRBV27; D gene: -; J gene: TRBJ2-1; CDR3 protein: CASSYTGNEQFF; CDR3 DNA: TGTGCCAGCAGTTATACAGGGAACGAGCAGTTCTTC
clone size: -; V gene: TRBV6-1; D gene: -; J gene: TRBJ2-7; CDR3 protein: CASSEALADYEQYF; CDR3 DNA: TGTGCCAGCAGTGAAGCGCTGGCCGACTACGAGCAGTACTTC